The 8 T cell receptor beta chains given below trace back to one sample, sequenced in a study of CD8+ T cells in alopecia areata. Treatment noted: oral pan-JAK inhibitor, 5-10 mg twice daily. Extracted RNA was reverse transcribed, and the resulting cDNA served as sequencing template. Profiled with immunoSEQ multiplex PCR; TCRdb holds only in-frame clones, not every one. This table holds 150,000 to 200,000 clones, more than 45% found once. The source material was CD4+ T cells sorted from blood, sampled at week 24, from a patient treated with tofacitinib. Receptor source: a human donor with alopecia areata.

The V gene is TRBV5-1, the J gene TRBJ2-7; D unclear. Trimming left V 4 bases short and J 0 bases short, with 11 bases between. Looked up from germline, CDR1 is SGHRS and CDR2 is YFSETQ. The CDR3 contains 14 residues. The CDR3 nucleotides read TGCGCCAGCAGCCCGGATTGGGCCTCCTACGAGCAGTACTTC. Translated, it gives CASSPDWASYEQYF. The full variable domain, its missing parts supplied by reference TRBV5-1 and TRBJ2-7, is KAGVTQTPRYLIKTRGQQVTLSCSPISGHRSVSWYQQTPGQGLQFLFEYFSETQRNKGNFPGRFSGRQFSNSRSEMNVSTLELGDSALYLCASSPDWASYEQYFGPGTRLTVT.

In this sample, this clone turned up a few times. The CDR3 coding sequence is TGCGCCAGCAGCTTCAACGGACAGGAGTCAGATACGCAGTATTTT. Translation: CASSFNGQESDTQYF. The J gene is TRBJ2-3, the V gene TRBV5-1; 7 bases agree with TRBD1. The CDR3 is made up of 15 amino acids. V shed 2 bases, J shed 4 bases, and the junction held 7 bases outside the gene matches. Per germline, CDR1 SGHRS and CDR2 YFSETQ. The variable domain in full, completed from reference TRBV5-1 and TRBJ2-3, reads KAGVTQTPRYLIKTRGQQVTLSCSPISGHRSVSWYQQTPGQGLQFLFEYFSETQRNKGNFPGRFSGRQFSNSRSEMNVSTLELGDSALYLCASSFNGQESDTQYFGPGTRLTVL.

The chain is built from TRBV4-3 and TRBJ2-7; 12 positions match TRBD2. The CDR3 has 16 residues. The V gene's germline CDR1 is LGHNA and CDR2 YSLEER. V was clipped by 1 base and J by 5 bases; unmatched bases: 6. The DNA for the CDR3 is TGCGCCAGCAGCCAAGTCCTAGCGGGAGGGCCGAACGAGCAGTACTTC. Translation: CASSQVLAGGPNEQYF.

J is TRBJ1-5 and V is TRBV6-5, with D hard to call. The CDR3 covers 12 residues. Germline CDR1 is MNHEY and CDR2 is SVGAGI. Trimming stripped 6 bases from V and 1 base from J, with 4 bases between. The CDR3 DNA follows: TGTGCCAGCAGCGGAAGCAATCAGCCCCAGCATTTT. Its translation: CASSGSNQPQHF.

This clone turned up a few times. Written as DNA, the CDR3 is TGTGCCAGCAGTGAATCGGGTGCTTCAGGCGGCTACACCTTC. Translation gives CASSESGASGGYTF. This chain joins TRBV2 and TRBJ1-2; no definite D call. Trimming removed 2 bases at V and 8 bases at J, with 15 bases between. The length of the CDR3 is 14 residues. Per the germline V gene, CDR1 is SNHLY and CDR2 is FYNNEI. Drawing the rest from reference TRBV2 and TRBJ1-2, the complete variable domain is EPEVTQTPSHQVTQMGQEVILRCVPISNHLYFYWYRQILGQKVEFLVSFYNNEISEKSEIFDDQFSVERPDGSNFTLKIRSTKLEDSAMYFCASSESGASGGYTFGSGTRLTVV.

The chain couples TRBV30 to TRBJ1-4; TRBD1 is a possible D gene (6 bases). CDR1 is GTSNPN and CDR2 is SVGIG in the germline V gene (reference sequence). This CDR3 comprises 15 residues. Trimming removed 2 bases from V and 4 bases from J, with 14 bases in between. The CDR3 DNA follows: TGTGCCTGGAGTCAATCGGGACATTTTAATGAAAAACTGTTTTTT. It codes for CAWSQSGHFNEKLFF.

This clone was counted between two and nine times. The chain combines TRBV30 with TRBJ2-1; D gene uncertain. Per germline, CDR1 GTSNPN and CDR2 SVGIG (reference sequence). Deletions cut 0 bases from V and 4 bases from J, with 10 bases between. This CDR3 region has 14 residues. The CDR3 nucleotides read TGTGCCTGGAGTGTGAAGGGAACATACAATGAGCAGTTCTTC. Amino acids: CAWSVKGTYNEQFF.

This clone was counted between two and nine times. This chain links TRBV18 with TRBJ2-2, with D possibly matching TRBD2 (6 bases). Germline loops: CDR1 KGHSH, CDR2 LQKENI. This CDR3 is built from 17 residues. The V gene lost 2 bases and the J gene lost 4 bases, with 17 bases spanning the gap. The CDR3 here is CASSPGSGFGGTGELFF. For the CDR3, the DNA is TGTGCCAGCTCACCAGGAAGTGGCTTCGGGGGCACCGGGGAGCTGTTTTTT.